This T cell receptor beta chain was profiled in a study of cytomegalovirus exposure and HLA in healthy donors. This CDR3 is 16 amino acids long. Germline CDR1 is SGHDN and CDR2 is FVKESK. Deletions cut 3 bases from V and 6 bases from J, with 20 bases between. The study ran its PCR with 60 Vbeta and 13 Jbeta primers. Libraries were prepared by immunoSEQ multiplex PCR; TCRdb keeps only in-frame clonotypes and omits some of them. The sample holds 75,000 to 95,000 clones. The TCR was taken from a woman between 55 and 75 years old in good health and CMV-seronegative. The sequencing sample was made of PBMCs. The rearrangement links TRBV14 to TRBJ1-2; D possibly corresponds to TRBD1 (5 bases). Written as DNA, the CDR3 is TGTGCCAGCAGCCACGTCTTCGCGGGGGGATCGGATGGCTACACCTTC. Protein: CASSHVFAGGSDGYTF.